Listed below are T cell receptor beta chains from one sample, sequenced in a study of T cells after yellow fever vaccination. TCRdb itself ran the 5' RACE reads through MiXCR, one entry per CDR3 protein. The sample lists 620,000 or so distinct CDR3 sequences; 12% were seen once. This material consisted of PBMCs, taken on the day of the yellow fever booster vaccination. These receptors came from a man aged 25 to 40 who received the YFV17D yellow fever vaccine. Both conserved end residues are part of each CDR3. The order of the fields is V gene, clone size, D gene, J gene, CDR3 protein, CDR3 DNA. The D gene is left open where the match is weak. Clone sizes are given selectively: once, few, many, or a class where the clone is expanded.

>TRBV2|few|NA|TRBJ1-5
CASSDHSQYQPQHF
TGTGCCAGCAGTGATCACAGCCAGTATCAGCCCCAGCATTTT
>TRBV21-1|few|NA|TRBJ2-1
CASSKGTSGGPYNEQFF
TGTGCCAGCAGCAAAGGGACTAGCGGGGGCCCCTACAATGAGCAGTTCTTC
>TRBV11-2|NA|TRBD2|TRBJ2-5
CASSLQIRPSGSQETQYF
TGTGCCAGCAGCTTACAAATCCGGCCTAGCGGGAGCCAAGAGACCCAGTACTTC
>TRBV20-1|NA|NA|TRBJ2-1
CSASGGTVYNEQFF
TGCAGTGCATCAGGGGGGACAGTATACAATGAGCAGTTCTTC
>TRBV5-1|few|TRBD2|TRBJ2-7
CASTSGDHSYEQYF
TGCGCCAGCACGAGCGGGGACCACTCCTACGAGCAGTACTTC
>TRBV29-1|few|NA|TRBJ1-3
CSVPTGNTIYF
TGCAGCGTTCCTACTGGAAACACCATATATTTT
>TRBV28|NA|NA|TRBJ1-4
CASSLAAGANEKLFF
TGTGCCAGCAGCCTCGCCGCAGGTGCTAATGAAAAACTGTTTTTT
>TRBV6-5|NA|TRBD2|TRBJ2-3
CASSYSGTSGPDTQYF
TGTGCCAGCAGTTACTCCGGGACTAGCGGACCAGATACGCAGTATTTT
>TRBV6-6|NA|NA|TRBJ1-6
CASSLARESPLHF
TGTGCCAGCAGTTTAGCCCGAGAGTCACCCCTCCACTTT
>TRBV7-2|many|TRBD1|TRBJ1-2
CASSPTGAYGYTF
TGTGCCAGCAGCCCTACAGGGGCCTATGGCTACACCTTC
>TRBV24-1|few|TRBD1|TRBJ2-1
CATSGSGTVPSGEQFF
TGTGCCACCAGTGGTTCCGGGACAGTTCCTTCAGGTGAGCAGTTCTTC
>TRBV3-1|NA|TRBD2|TRBJ2-5
CASSPELAGITQYF
TGTGCCAGCAGCCCGGAGCTAGCGGGGATAACCCAGTACTTC
>TRBV28|NA|NA|TRBJ2-1
CASSLPGSYNEQFF
TGTGCCAGCAGTTTACCAGGGTCCTACAATGAGCAGTTCTTC
>TRBV7-9|few|TRBD1|TRBJ2-3
CASSWMDRVVTDTQYF
TGTGCCAGCAGCTGGATGGACAGGGTTGTCACAGATACGCAGTATTTT
>TRBV18|few|NA|TRBJ2-3
CASSPTDWGTDTQYF
TGTGCCAGCTCACCAACGGACTGGGGCACAGATACGCAGTATTTT
>TRBV7-9|NA|TRBD1|TRBJ2-7
CASSWGDRAMGDEYF
TGTGCCAGCAGCTGGGGGGACAGGGCTATGGGGGACGAGTACTTC
>TRBV9|NA|TRBD2|TRBJ2-2
CASSVVGSGTGELFF
TGTGCCAGCAGCGTAGTCGGTAGCGGGACCGGGGAGCTGTTTTTT
>TRBV30|few|TRBD2|TRBJ2-3
CAWKLAGGRDTQYF
TGTGCCTGGAAACTAGCGGGAGGAAGAGATACGCAGTATTTT
>TRBV7-2|few|NA|TRBJ2-2
CASSLRNRAVGELFF
TGTGCCAGCAGCTTACGTAACAGGGCGGTCGGGGAGCTGTTTTTT
>TRBV27|many|TRBD2|TRBJ2-7
CASSLSGNYEQYF
TGTGCCAGCAGTTTAAGCGGGAACTACGAGCAGTACTTC
>TRBV2|many|TRBD2|TRBJ2-1
CASSSTGTSGINEQFF
TGTGCCAGCAGTTCTACTGGGACTAGCGGGATCAATGAGCAGTTCTTC
>TRBV15|NA|NA|TRBJ1-3
CATSRDTYVSGNTIYF
TGTGCCACCAGCAGAGATACCTACGTCTCTGGAAACACCATATATTTT
>TRBV6-4|NA|NA|TRBJ1-6
CASSTDGNPNSPLHF
TGTGCCAGCAGTACAGACGGGAACCCTAATTCACCCCTCCACTTT
>TRBV9|NA|NA|TRBJ2-1
CASSVGSSYNEQFF
TGTGCCAGCAGCGTAGGCTCGTCCTACAATGAGCAGTTCTTC
>TRBV28|NA|TRBD1|TRBJ1-4
CASSPPGTALEKLFF
TGTGCCAGCAGTCCCCCCGGGACAGCACTTGAAAAACTGTTTTTT
>TRBV29-1|NA|NA|TRBJ2-3
CSVEDADF
TGCAGCGTTGAAGACGCTGATTTT
>TRBV5-1|many|TRBD1|TRBJ1-2
CASSPGQGGYTF
TGCGCCAGCAGCCCCGGACAGGGCGGCTACACCTTC
>TRBV29-1|few|NA|TRBJ1-2
CSGGASNYGYTF
TGCAGCGGCGGGGCCTCGAACTATGGCTACACCTTC
>TRBV20-1|NA|TRBD2|TRBJ2-7
CSATVERDLYEQYF
TGCAGTGCTACCGTCGAGCGGGACCTCTACGAGCAGTACTTC
>TRBV4-3|NA|NA|TRBJ2-3
CASSPTLETDTQYF
TGCGCCAGCAGCCCCACCCTAGAAACAGATACGCAGTATTTT
>TRBV30|NA|NA|TRBJ1-4
CAWRGPNEKLFF
TGTGCCTGGAGGGGGCCGAATGAAAAACTGTTTTTT
>TRBV7-8|few|NA|TRBJ2-5
CASSLDVFSRQETQYF
TGTGCCAGCAGCTTAGATGTGTTCTCACGACAAGAGACCCAGTACTTC
>TRBV14|NA|NA|TRBJ2-7
CASSQEPVNYEQYF
TGTGCCAGCAGCCAAGAACCGGTAAACTACGAGCAGTACTTC
>TRBV12-3/TRBV12-4|NA|TRBD1|TRBJ2-1
CASSRQGFEQFF
TGTGCCAGCAGCCGACAGGGCTTTGAGCAGTTCTTC
>TRBV7-2|NA|NA|TRBJ2-7
CASSKDRAYEQYF
TGTGCCAGCAGTAAAGACAGAGCCTACGAGCAGTACTTC
>TRBV28|few|NA|TRBJ2-7
CASNPLGERYEQYF
TGTGCCAGCAACCCTCTTGGGGAAAGATACGAGCAGTACTTC
>TRBV19|NA|NA|TRBJ2-7
CASSMGSYSYEQYF
TGTGCCAGTAGTATGGGCAGCTACTCCTACGAGCAGTACTTC
>TRBV5-6|NA|NA|TRBJ1-2
CASSLEGGFYGYTF
TGTGCCAGCAGCTTGGAAGGCGGATTCTATGGCTACACCTTC
>TRBV15|NA|TRBD2|TRBJ2-3
CATSTTLPGTSGRTSGGTDTQYF
TGTGCCACCAGCACGACATTACCCGGGACTAGCGGGAGAACTTCGGGGGGCACAGATACGCAGTATTTT
>TRBV13|few|NA|TRBJ2-6
CASSSRVGGARKSSGANVLTF
TGTGCCAGCAGCTCCAGGGTAGGGGGTGCGCGGAAGAGCTCTGGGGCCAACGTCCTGACTTTC
>TRBV28|few|NA|TRBJ2-1
CASRMVSPSSYNEQFF
TGTGCCAGCAGGATGGTTAGCCCTAGCTCCTACAATGAGCAGTTCTTC
>TRBV6-1|few|NA|TRBJ1-5
CASSPMGYSNQPQHF
TGTGCCAGCAGTCCCATGGGGTATAGCAATCAGCCCCAGCATTTT